A selection of T cell receptor beta chains follows, all from one sample in a study of cytomegalovirus exposure and HLA in healthy donors. Generated by immunoSEQ multiplex PCR, the TCRdb table keeps only in-frame clones and is missing some. Here the sample spans about 160,000 clones, 80% being singletons. Sequencing was carried out using PBMCs. The receptors here all came from a man aged 18 to 30 in good health and CMV-seropositive. Each CDR3 is given with its conserved first and last residue. D genes are given only for firm matches. Some rows mark clone size as missing; the rest say once, few, many or name a class of expanded clone.

TRBV29-1,TRBJ2-1,TRBD1,few,TGCAGCGTAGGGGACAGGGGAGGATATGAGCAGTTCTTC,CSVGDRGGYEQFF
TRBV6-5,TRBJ1-5,TRBD1,NA,TGTGCCAGCAGTCGGGGGACAGAGGATCAGCCCCAGCATTTT,CASSRGTEDQPQHF
TRBV13,TRBJ1-1,NA,NA,TGTGCCAGCAGCCCGGGGAGGGTCACTGAAGCTTTCTTT,CASSPGRVTEAFF
TRBV27,TRBJ1-4,TRBD1,few,TGTGCCAGCAGTTTATCGCCCGGACAGGTTAATGAAAAACTGTTTTTT,CASSLSPGQVNEKLFF
TRBV6-1,TRBJ1-2,TRBD1,NA,TGTGCCAGCAGTGAAACGAGGACAGGGGGTGGCTACACCTTC,CASSETRTGGGYTF
TRBV2,TRBJ2-7,TRBD1,NA,TGTGCCAGCAGGGGGGGACAGGGGTTCGCCGAGCAGTACTTC,CASRGGQGFAEQYF
TRBV29-1,TRBJ2-1,NA,NA,TGCAGCGTTGCGGGGATAGAGCAGTTCTTC,CSVAGIEQFF
TRBV10-1,TRBJ2-4,NA,NA,TGCGCCAGCAGTGAGAGGCAGGGATGCGTAGCCAAAAACATTCAGTACTTC,CASSERQGCVAKNIQYF
TRBV9,TRBJ2-5,TRBD2,NA,TGTGCCAGCAGCGTAGGGGGTAGCGGGGGGGCCGGGGAGACCCAGTACTTC,CASSVGGSGGAGETQYF
TRBV15,TRBJ2-3,NA,NA,TGTGCCACCAGCAGAGCTGGGGGGTCAGATACGCAGTATTTT,CATSRAGGSDTQYF
TRBV30,TRBJ1-4,NA,NA,TGTGCCTGGAGTGCCCTGGACAGTAAAGGAGAAAAACTGTTTTTT,CAWSALDSKGEKLFF
TRBV27,TRBJ2-1,NA,NA,TGTGCCAGCAGTTTATCAGCGGTACTGAACTACAATGAGCAGTTCTTC,CASSLSAVLNYNEQFF
TRBV19,TRBJ2-7,NA,NA,TGTGCCAGTAGGTGGGTGGGAACAGGGCCAACCTACGAGCAGTACTTC,CASRWVGTGPTYEQYF
TRBV10-3,TRBJ1-2,NA,NA,TGTGCCATCAGCGATGACATCAACTATGGCTACACCTTC,CAISDDINYGYTF
TRBV27,TRBJ1-2,NA,NA,TGTGCCAGCAGACCTCGAAACTGGAACAGGGAGTATGGCTACACCTTC,CASRPRNWNREYGYTF
TRBV7-5,TRBJ1-4,NA,once,TGTGCCAGAAGCTTGAATCAGCGTGCAACTAATGAAAAACTGTTTTTT,CARSLNQRATNEKLFF
TRBV9,TRBJ1-2,NA,NA,TGTGCCAGCAGCGATCTAAGGGGGTCTAACTATGGCTACACCTTC,CASSDLRGSNYGYTF
TRBV7-6,TRBJ2-1,NA,NA,TGTGCCAGCAGCTTAGAGGGGCTCCCGCATGGTGAGCAGTTCTTC,CASSLEGLPHGEQFF
TRBV7-2,TRBJ1-4,NA,NA,TGTGCCAGCAGCTTAGATACTTCTCGCGAAAAACTGTTTTTT,CASSLDTSREKLFF
TRBV19,TRBJ1-4,TRBD1,NA,TGTGCCAGTAGCCGCGACAGGGTTGAAAAACTGTTTTTT,CASSRDRVEKLFF
TRBV6-6,TRBJ1-1,NA,NA,TGTGCCAGCAGTTATTCGGGGGTCGACGGCACTGAAGCTTTCTTT,CASSYSGVDGTEAFF
TRBV11-2,TRBJ1-1,TRBD1,once,TGTGCCAGCAGCTTACGGAGACAGGGATACCTCTTGAACACTGAAGCTTTCTTT,CASSLRRQGYLLNTEAFF
TRBV9,TRBJ2-3,NA,few,TGTGCCAGCAGCCCCGGGCTAGTTCGGGGGAACACAGATACGCAGTATTTT,CASSPGLVRGNTDTQYF
TRBV6-6,TRBJ2-2,NA,NA,TGTGCCAGCAGTCTTGATACAGTGGCCGGGGAGCTGTTTTTT,CASSLDTVAGELFF
TRBV19,TRBJ2-5,NA,NA,TGTGCCAGTAGTATACAGGGGGAGACCCAGTACTTC,CASSIQGETQYF
TRBV15,TRBJ2-7,NA,NA,TGTGCCACCAGCTTCTGGGGCAGCTCCTACGAGCAGTACTTC,CATSFWGSSYEQYF
TRBV5-4,TRBJ2-3,NA,once,TGTGCCAGCAGCTTGAGGCGGGACTCCCCAGATACGCAGTATTTT,CASSLRRDSPDTQYF
TRBV5-4,TRBJ2-2,NA,NA,TGTGCCAGCACCAAGAACACCGGGGAGCTGTTTTTT,CASTKNTGELFF
TRBV5-1,TRBJ1-6,TRBD1,NA,TGCGCCAGCAGCGTGGACAGGGGGACGGGATCACCCCTCCACTTT,CASSVDRGTGSPLHF
TRBV29-1,TRBJ2-4,NA,NA,TGCAGCGTTGAAAGCCCGGTTTTAAACATTCAGTACTTC,CSVESPVLNIQYF
TRBV2,TRBJ2-7,TRBD2,NA,TGTGCCAGCAGCCGAGACACCCCGGGACTAGGGATCTACGAGCAGTACTTC,CASSRDTPGLGIYEQYF
TRBV5-6,TRBJ2-3,NA,NA,TGTGCCAGCAGCTCCCCCACCCTCTTCGGAGATACGCAGTATTTT,CASSSPTLFGDTQYF
TRBV5-4,TRBJ2-1,TRBD2,NA,TGTGCCAGCAGCAACTCGGCCAGCGGGGTTACCTACAATGAGCAGTTCTTC,CASSNSASGVTYNEQFF
TRBV5-1,TRBJ2-5,TRBD2,NA,TGCGCCAGCAGCCAGCGGACTAGCGGGACCCATGAGACCCAGTACTTC,CASSQRTSGTHETQYF
TRBV7-9,TRBJ2-3,TRBD2,NA,TGTGCCAGCAGCTTTAGCGGGATTTCAGATACGCAGTATTTT,CASSFSGISDTQYF
TRBV5-5,TRBJ2-7,TRBD1,NA,TGTGCCAGCAGCTTAGACCCGGGACAGGGGAACTACGAGCAGTACTTC,CASSLDPGQGNYEQYF
TRBV5-6,TRBJ2-7,TRBD2,NA,TGTGCCAGCAGCCCCCCCGGCGAGCGGGAGATAACGAAGCAGTACTTC,CASSPPGEREITKQYF
TRBV6-4,TRBJ2-3,NA,NA,TGTGCCAGCAGTGACAACCCAGGTTGGGATACGCAGTATTTT,CASSDNPGWDTQYF
TRBV18,TRBJ2-7,TRBD1,NA,TGTGCCAGCTCCCAGGGGGCTCTCAACGAGCAGTACTTC,CASSQGALNEQYF
TRBV20-1,TRBJ2-7,NA,once,TGCAGTGCTAGTTCCGACGAGCAGTACTTC,CSASSDEQYF
TRBV7-9,TRBJ2-3,NA,NA,TGTGCCAGTAGCTTAAGGGTCGGGGGAGGAACAGATACGCAGTATTTT,CASSLRVGGGTDTQYF
TRBV4-1,TRBJ1-1,NA,NA,TGCGCCAGCAGCCCCGGGTACACTGAAGCTTTCTTT,CASSPGYTEAFF
TRBV15,TRBJ2-7,NA,once,TGTGCCACCAGCTTCTCGAGGGGGATGGAGTACGAGCAGTACTTC,CATSFSRGMEYEQYF